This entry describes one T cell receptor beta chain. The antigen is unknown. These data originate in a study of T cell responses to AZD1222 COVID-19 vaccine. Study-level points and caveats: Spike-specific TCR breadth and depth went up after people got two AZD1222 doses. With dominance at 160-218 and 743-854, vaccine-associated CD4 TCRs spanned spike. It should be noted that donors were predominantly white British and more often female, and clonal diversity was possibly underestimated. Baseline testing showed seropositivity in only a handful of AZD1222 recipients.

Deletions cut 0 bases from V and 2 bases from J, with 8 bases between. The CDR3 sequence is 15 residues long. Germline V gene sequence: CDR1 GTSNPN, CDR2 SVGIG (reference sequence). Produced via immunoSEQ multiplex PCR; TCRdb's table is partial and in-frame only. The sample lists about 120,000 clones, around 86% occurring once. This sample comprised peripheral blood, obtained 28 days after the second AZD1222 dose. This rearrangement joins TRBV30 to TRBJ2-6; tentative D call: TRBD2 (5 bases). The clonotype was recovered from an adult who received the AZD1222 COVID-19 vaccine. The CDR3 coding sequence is TGTGCCTGGAGTGTATACGGGACTGGGGCCAACGTCCTGACTTTC. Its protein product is CAWSVYGTGANVLTF.